This entry describes one TCR beta chain. It lacks a known antigen. One base away there is no much larger clone; base qualities are not given. Libraries were built with the immunoSEQ multiplex PCR assay. A mixture of 60 forward primers for TCR Vbeta segments and 13 reverse primers for TCR Jbeta segments was used in the multiplex PCR. The CDR3 region of rearranged TCR beta genes was amplified from genomic DNA with a multiplex PCR assay. The Illumina HiSeq System was used to sequence the amplified TCR beta libraries as 87-base-pair reads. In the paper's pipeline: Across the 500 to 750 repertoires, a later analysis counted 75 million to 90 million unique TCR beta chains, roughly 11 million of which were shared by at least two donors. A nearest-neighbor algorithm error-corrected the raw reads and collapsed the reads into unique sequences, merging closely related sequences to remove PCR and sequencing errors. Alignment of CDR3 sequences to IMGT reference sequences was used to assign V, D and J gene segments. Each retained sequence needed at least a six-nucleotide match to both a V gene segment and a J gene segment. A rearrangement counted as productive if the CDR3 had no stop codons and remained in frame with V and J, and every other rearrangement counted as non-productive. Following IMGT convention, CDR3 was defined as the stretch from the second conserved V-encoded cysteine to the conserved J-encoded phenylalanine. Sequences without an unambiguous match to a single V gene segment were excluded from the earlier analysis of 587 of the donors. An earlier analysis of 500 to 600 of the donors classified V segments as functional when productive rearrangements were above 56.7% and as segregating when the standard deviation between donors was above 5%. A statistical classification framework was built for diagnosing cytomegalovirus status from the catalog of TCR beta chain sequences. A later analysis assigned V and J genes by comparing TCR nucleotide sequences with IMGT/GENE-DB human TR gene sequences. In a later analysis, CDR3 sequences and most-parsimonious VDJ recombination scenarios were assigned using the TCRdist pipeline. A later analysis defined each TCR beta chain by its CDR3 amino acid sequence plus V-gene family, and excluded reads lacking a unique V-gene family. As a way to deal with suspected cross-contamination and a sequencing artifact, a later analysis dropped 450 to 600 nucleotide sequences that were highly shared and had low generation probability. For each public chain, a later analysis derived a clonal expansion index from normalized ranks of inferred template counts within each repertoire. In a later analysis, generation probabilities were computed using a VDJ recombination model fitted to out-of-frame rearrangements, and the results were checked against IGoR. In a later analysis, hypergeometric tests were used to score TCR-TCR, TCR-HLA and TCR-CMV co-occurrence, with a repertoire-size bias correction applied to TCR pairs. In a later analysis, false discovery rates were estimated by permuting HLA or CMV assignments 20 times. In a later analysis, co-occurring TCRs were grouped using DBSCAN, and TCRdist sequence similarity was added for clustering within HLA-allele-positive subsets. Co-occurrence clustering excluded repertoires with fewer than 30,000 or more than 120,000 public chains, plus five with anomalous nucleotide sharing. TCRdb's version of the immuneACCESS table is confined to in-frame rearrangements and falls short of the full clone set. An unresolved V gene accounts for under half of the shortfall where checked; the remainder is of unknown origin. V, J and clone size reflect that table, while D and trimming were determined from the DNA. The sample data list approximately 150,000 clones, and roughly 80% of these were observed just once. Of the sample, roughly 4% falls within the top ten clones.

These data belong to a study of cytomegalovirus exposure and HLA in healthy donors listed by TCRdb under 2017. For the wider study: In an earlier analysis of 587 of the donors, under 300 Gb of sequence data and about 110 million unique TCR beta sequences from about 179 million T cells were reported. An early release covering around 630 HLA-typed donors comprised roughly 300 gigabases of sequencing data and 65 million to 100 million unique TCR sequences. Of the roughly 400 genotyped donors, 65% to 90% were placed in the genetic ancestry cluster associated with self-reported Caucasian donors. The study aimed to test whether cataloging public T cell receptors could reveal signatures of past pathogen exposure. The T cell repertoires of some 670 subjects were profiled by immunosequencing and related to cytomegalovirus serostatus. Besides the first cohort of under 700 subjects, a separate validation cohort made up of over a hundred different subjects was used. The study combined high-throughput TCR immunosequencing, statistical association of individual TCRs with disease status, and machine learning to predict cytomegalovirus infection status. A later analysis re-analyzed previously published TCR beta repertoires from 600 to 850 donors and added high-resolution HLA genotyping to study TCR occurrence patterns. The later analysis used no new phenotypic data to find candidate immune exposures, relying instead on TCR beta sequences and their occurrence across donors. An earlier analysis of 500 to 750 of the donors applied high-throughput TCR beta sequencing to assess whether each TCR beta V gene segment acted as functional or pseudogenic. Donor age, sex, ethnicity and CMV serostatus were compiled alongside the repertoire data. A later genetic analysis took genome-wide SNP genotypes for about three fifths of the 666 donors and used that subset as a discovery cohort. All discovery cohort repertoires had been generated on a single sequencing platform. HLA typing covered class I and class II loci at four-digit resolution. The number of typed donors differed by locus: about 620-640 for A, B, C, DRB1 and DQB1; 500 to 550 for DQA1; around 580 for DPA1; and roughly 450 for DPB1. Four or five DR-DQ haplotypes were handled as single units for association and clustering, since linkage in the cohort was strong. Across 300 to 400 genotyped donors of the cohort, an average of about 200,000 unique TCR beta nucleotide sequences per donor were sequenced, and roughly 18% of those sequences were non-productive. What the work shows at the level of the full study, not this receptor alone: Three of the identified cytomegalovirus-associated TCR beta chains were confirmed in vitro to be specific for cytomegalovirus antigens. An association between a missense DCLRE1C variant and V-gene and J-gene trimming of TCR beta chains was found in a later genetic analysis and replicated in an independent cohort. In a later analysis, HLA-associated TCR beta chains showed more clonal expansion and lower generation probabilities than non-associated chains that were equally common. A further reported finding was that TCR beta sequences accurately predicted the HLA-A and HLA-B alleles for most subjects in the first cohort. In this cohort, only TCR beta chains were sequenced, and detectable features were limited by the absence of alpha or paired-chain data. Broadly in line with IMGT annotations, most TCR beta V segments showed up in productive rearrangements about 87% or about 30% of the time in an earlier analysis of 587 of the donors. Immune exposure information for the cohort was limited to CMV serostatus. Strong co-occurrence of HLA alleles, especially DR and DQ, made assigning TCR associations to individual alleles difficult. Some IMGT-functional V segments, including TRBV6-2 and TRBV6-3, could not be distinguished by the 87-base-pair reads and were therefore excluded. Roughly uniform sequencing depth across donors was assumed in presence/absence analyses, although this assumption may not hold. A total of roughly 160 TCR beta chains were listed by the study as associated with cytomegalovirus. HLA typing was unavailable for some donors at each locus, so association tests used only the typed subset. According to the authors, the approach could potentially be generalized to other disease states and immunological phenotypes. A cluster of highly shared sequence variants was judged likely to be a technical artifact of the sequencing pipeline. In a later genetic analysis, fewer N-insertions in productive TCRs were reported among donors in an Asian-associated ancestry cluster than the roughly 670-donor mean. About 17 rarely observed V segments, including chromosome 9 orphons, were excluded from the earlier analysis of about 600 of the donors because counts were too low. Linkage disequilibrium might explain the correlated functional status among segregating V segments, but an unknown experimental factor could not be ruled out. Specific HLA alleles were associated with 16,951 TCR beta sequences at a false discovery rate of 0.05 in a later analysis. According to a later analysis, parvovirus B19, influenza, CMV and Epstein-Barr virus appeared linked to several top co-occurrence clusters. In a later analysis, TCR association rates were found to vary across HLA loci, with the most associated TCRs seen for DRB1 alleles and the fewest for HLA-C alleles. A later analysis found that most CMV-associated TCR beta chains appeared HLA-restricted, with HLA associations seemingly driven largely by CMV exposure. Most TCR sequences were observed very rarely across donors, whereas some public TCRs were present in many individuals. The classifier was reported to diagnose cytomegalovirus status with high specificity and sensitivity in both the original cohort and the validation cohort.

In total, around 600 healthy bone marrow donors made up the cohort. At the time of sampling, all cohort members were nominally healthy, though unrecorded immune exposures were likely present. Of the 670 or so cohort members, around 280 had positive CMV serostatus and approximately 360 had negative CMV serostatus, and CMV serostatus was not recorded for the donor. A peripheral blood sample was collected from each donor, and TCR beta sequencing was performed on peripheral blood mononuclear cells. Genomic DNA was extracted from the blood cell samples with the Qiagen DNeasy Blood Extraction Kit. From the cysteine through the phenylalanine, the CDR3 covers 15 amino acids. This entry keeps only the CDR3 DNA: 45 bases, framed from base 1. Unmatched junction bases come to 11, with V trimmed by 7 bases and J by 7 bases. CDR1 and CDR2, looked up from the germline V gene (reference sequence), are LNHDA and SQIVND.

The origin of this receptor is a human donor in good health. Sample: PBMCs. Rearrangement joined TRBV19 to TRBJ1-5; 9 junctional bases match TRBD1. The CDR3 sequence is CASKGGGQGNQPQHF. The nucleotide sequence is TGTGCCAGTAAAGGGGGGGGACAGGGTAACCAGCCCCAGCATTTT.